This T cell receptor (beta chain) was profiled in a study of blood T cell repertoires in COVID-19. V lost 4 bases and J lost 4; bases outside the gene matches: 11. This CDR3 contains 17 residues. CDR1 SGHNT and CDR2 YENEEA come from the germline V gene. Data came from immunoSEQ multiplex PCR; TCRdb stores just in-frame clones and leaves some out. The sample holds around 480,000 clones, around 88% seen once. The TCR originated in a woman between 45 and 60 years old with COVID-19, enrolled during active disease. The sequenced sample was peripheral blood. This sequence joins TRBV11-3 and TRBJ2-2, with 8 bases identical to TRBD1. The CDR3 here is CASSSHSTGVVTGELFF. The CDR3 DNA reads as TGTGCCAGCAGCTCCCACTCGACAGGGGTGGTCACCGGGGAGCTGTTTTTT.